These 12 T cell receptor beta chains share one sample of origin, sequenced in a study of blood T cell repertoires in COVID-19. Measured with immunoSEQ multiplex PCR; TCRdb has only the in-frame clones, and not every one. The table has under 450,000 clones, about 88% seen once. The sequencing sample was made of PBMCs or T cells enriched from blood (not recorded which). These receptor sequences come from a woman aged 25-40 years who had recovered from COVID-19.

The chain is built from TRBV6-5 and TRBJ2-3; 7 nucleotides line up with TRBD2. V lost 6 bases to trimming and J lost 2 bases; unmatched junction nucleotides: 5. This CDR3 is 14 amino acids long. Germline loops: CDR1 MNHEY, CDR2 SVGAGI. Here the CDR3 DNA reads TGTGCCAGCAGGTCGAGCGGGGTCACAGATACGCAGTATTTT. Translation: CASRSSGVTDTQYF.

The CDR3 nucleotides are TGCACCAGCAGCGGACAGGGGGTACCGAACACTGAAGCTTTCTTT. It is translated as CTSSGQGVPNTEAFF. This chain uses TRBV1 with TRBJ1-1; the listed D gene, TRBD1, was not tested against the DNA. TRBV1 corresponds to a pseudogene. The CDR3 contains 15 residues.

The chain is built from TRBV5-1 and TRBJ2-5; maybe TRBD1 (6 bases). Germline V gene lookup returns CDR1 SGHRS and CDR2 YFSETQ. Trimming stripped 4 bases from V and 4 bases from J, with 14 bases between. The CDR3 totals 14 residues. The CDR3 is CASSPTGTAETQYF. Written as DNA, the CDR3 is TGCGCCAGCAGCCCTACAGGGACGGCAGAGACCCAGTACTTC.

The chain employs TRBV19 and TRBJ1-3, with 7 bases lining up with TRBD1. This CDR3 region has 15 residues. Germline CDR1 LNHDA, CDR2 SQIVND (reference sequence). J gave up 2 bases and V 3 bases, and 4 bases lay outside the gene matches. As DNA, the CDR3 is TGTGCCAGTAGTATGCCCGGGACAGCTGGAAACACCATATATTTT. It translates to CASSMPGTAGNTIYF. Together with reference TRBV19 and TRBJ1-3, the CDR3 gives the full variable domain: DGGITQSPKYLFRKEGQNVTLSCEQNLNHDAMYWYRQDPGQGLRLIYYSQIVNDFQKGDIAEGYSVSREKKESFPLTVTSAQKNPTAFYLCASSMPGTAGNTIYFGEGSWLTVV.

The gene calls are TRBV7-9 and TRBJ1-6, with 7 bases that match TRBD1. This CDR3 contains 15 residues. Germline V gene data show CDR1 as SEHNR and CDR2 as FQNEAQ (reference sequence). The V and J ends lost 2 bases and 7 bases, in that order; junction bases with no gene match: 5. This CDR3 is CASSLSRQGNSPLHF. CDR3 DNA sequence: TGTGCCAGCAGCTTATCGAGACAGGGAAATTCACCCCTCCACTTT.

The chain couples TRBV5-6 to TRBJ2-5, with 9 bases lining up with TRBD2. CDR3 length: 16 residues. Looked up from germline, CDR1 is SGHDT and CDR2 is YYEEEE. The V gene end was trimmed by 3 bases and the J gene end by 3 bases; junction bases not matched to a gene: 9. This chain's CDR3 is CASSWGSAGGEETQYF. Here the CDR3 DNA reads TGTGCCAGCAGCTGGGGGTCAGCGGGAGGTGAAGAGACCCAGTACTTC.

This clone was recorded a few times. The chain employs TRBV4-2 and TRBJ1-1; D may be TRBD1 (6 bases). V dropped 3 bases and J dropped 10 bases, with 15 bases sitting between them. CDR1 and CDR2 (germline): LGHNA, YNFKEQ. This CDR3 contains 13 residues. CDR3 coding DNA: TGTGCCAGCAGCCAGGGGCACAGGGAGCCAGCTTTCTTT. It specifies CASSQGHREPAFF.

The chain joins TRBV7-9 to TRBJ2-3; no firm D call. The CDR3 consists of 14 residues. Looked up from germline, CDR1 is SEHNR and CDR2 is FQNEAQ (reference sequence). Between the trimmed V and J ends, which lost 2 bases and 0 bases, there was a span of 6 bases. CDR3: CASSLSSSTDTQYF. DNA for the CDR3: TGTGCCAGCAGCTTATCGAGTAGCACAGATACGCAGTATTTT.

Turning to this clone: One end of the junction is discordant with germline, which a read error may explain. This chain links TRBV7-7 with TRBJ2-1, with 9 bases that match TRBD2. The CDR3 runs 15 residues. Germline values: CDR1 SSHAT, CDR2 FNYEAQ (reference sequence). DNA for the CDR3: TGTGCTAGCAGTCCGGGACTAGCAGTCAACAATGAGCAGTTCTTC. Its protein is CASSPGLAVNNEQFF.

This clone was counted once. CDR3 nucleotide sequence: TGCGCCAGCAGCTTGGCCGGAGGATCTGAGGAAAAACTGTTTTTT. It is translated as CASSLAGGSEEKLFF. The chain links TRBV5-1 to TRBJ1-4; D ambiguous. V lost 0 bases to trimming and J lost 8 bases, with 14 bases between them. The CDR3 consists of 15 residues. Germline-derived CDR1 and CDR2 are SGHRS and YFSETQ.

The CDR3 DNA sequence: TGTGCCAGCACCTTTCAGCGGGGGGCGTGGGAGACCCAGTACTTC. Protein: CASTFQRGAWETQYF. This rearrangement joins TRBV5-8 to TRBJ2-5, with 9 bases lining up with TRBD2. V dropped 6 bases and J dropped 5; count of bases not matched to a gene: 11. The CDR3 covers 15 residues. Germline CDR1 reads SGHTS; CDR2 reads YDEGEE.

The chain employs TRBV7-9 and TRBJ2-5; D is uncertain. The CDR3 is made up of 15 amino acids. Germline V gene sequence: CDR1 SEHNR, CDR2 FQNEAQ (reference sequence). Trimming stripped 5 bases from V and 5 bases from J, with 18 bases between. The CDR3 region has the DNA TGTGCCAGCAGCGGTCGCCTCTCTCCCGAGGAGACCCAGTACTTC. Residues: CASSGRLSPEETQYF.